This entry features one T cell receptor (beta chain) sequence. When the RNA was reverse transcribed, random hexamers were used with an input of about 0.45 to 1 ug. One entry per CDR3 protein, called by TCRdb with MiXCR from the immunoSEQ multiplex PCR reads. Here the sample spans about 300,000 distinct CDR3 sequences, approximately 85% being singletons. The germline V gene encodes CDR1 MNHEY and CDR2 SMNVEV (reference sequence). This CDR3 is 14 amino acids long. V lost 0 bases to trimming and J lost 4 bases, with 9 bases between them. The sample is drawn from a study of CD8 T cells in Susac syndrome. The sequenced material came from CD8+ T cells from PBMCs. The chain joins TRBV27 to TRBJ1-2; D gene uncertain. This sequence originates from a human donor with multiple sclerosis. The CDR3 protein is CASSLSGTIYGYTF. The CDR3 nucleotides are TGTGCCAGCAGTTTATCGGGCACCATCTATGGCTACACCTTC.